This paragraph reports one T cell receptor beta chain. Trimming pared 8 bases from V and 5 bases from J, leaving 14 bases between. CDR3 size: 13 residues. Germline assignment: CDR1 MNHEY and CDR2 SVGAGI. The source of the sample is a study of tumor and adjacent non-tumor tissue in lung cancer. Background on the study: There were around eleven adenocarcinoma, a couple of squamous cell carcinoma and 1 small cell lung cancer cases. Each sample yielded roughly 4.2 million productive TCRbeta reads on average.

Three rounds of nested PCR, following a modified ARM-PCR protocol, produced the TCRbeta library. TCRdb re-derived calls from the multiplex PCR reads in MiXCR, one entry per CDR3 protein. There are some 84,000 distinct CDR3 sequences in the sample; around 59% occur only once, and around 15% lies in the top ten. This sample's RNA came from whole unsorted tissue. J is TRBJ2-3 and V is TRBV6-5; no firm D call. The clonotype was recovered from a man aged 65-85 years with non-small cell lung cancer. The sample consisted of lung tumor tissue. The CDR3 is CASGRRPIDTQYF. The CDR3 bases are TGTGCCAGCGGACGAAGACCCATAGATACGCAGTATTTT.